Listed here is a single T cell receptor beta chain. The target antigen is unknown. Germline assignment: CDR1 KGHDR and CDR2 SFDVKD. V lost 0 bases, J lost 2 bases, and 10 bases lay in between. This CDR3 has 17 residues. The repertoire was sequenced with immunoSEQ multiplex PCR; TCRdb's copy has only in-frame clones and lacks some. Found here are 80,000 or so clones, over 75% of them singletons; the top ten hold more than 2.5%. Second-dose intervals near 4 or 12 weeks were combined. This entry is derived from a study of T cell responses to AZD1222 COVID-19 vaccine. Study-wide results and caveats: Donors were largely white British and mainly female; clonal diversity was possibly underestimated.

This receptor was identified in an adult who received the AZD1222 COVID-19 vaccine. Sequenced here: peripheral blood, sampled 28 days after the second AZD1222 dose. V gene TRBV24-1 combines with J gene TRBJ1-6, with D perhaps TRBD1 (5 bases). CDR3 DNA sequence: TGTGCCACCAGTGATTTGGTCGGGGCGACCTATAATTCACCCCTCCACTTT. Translated, it gives CATSDLVGATYNSPLHF.